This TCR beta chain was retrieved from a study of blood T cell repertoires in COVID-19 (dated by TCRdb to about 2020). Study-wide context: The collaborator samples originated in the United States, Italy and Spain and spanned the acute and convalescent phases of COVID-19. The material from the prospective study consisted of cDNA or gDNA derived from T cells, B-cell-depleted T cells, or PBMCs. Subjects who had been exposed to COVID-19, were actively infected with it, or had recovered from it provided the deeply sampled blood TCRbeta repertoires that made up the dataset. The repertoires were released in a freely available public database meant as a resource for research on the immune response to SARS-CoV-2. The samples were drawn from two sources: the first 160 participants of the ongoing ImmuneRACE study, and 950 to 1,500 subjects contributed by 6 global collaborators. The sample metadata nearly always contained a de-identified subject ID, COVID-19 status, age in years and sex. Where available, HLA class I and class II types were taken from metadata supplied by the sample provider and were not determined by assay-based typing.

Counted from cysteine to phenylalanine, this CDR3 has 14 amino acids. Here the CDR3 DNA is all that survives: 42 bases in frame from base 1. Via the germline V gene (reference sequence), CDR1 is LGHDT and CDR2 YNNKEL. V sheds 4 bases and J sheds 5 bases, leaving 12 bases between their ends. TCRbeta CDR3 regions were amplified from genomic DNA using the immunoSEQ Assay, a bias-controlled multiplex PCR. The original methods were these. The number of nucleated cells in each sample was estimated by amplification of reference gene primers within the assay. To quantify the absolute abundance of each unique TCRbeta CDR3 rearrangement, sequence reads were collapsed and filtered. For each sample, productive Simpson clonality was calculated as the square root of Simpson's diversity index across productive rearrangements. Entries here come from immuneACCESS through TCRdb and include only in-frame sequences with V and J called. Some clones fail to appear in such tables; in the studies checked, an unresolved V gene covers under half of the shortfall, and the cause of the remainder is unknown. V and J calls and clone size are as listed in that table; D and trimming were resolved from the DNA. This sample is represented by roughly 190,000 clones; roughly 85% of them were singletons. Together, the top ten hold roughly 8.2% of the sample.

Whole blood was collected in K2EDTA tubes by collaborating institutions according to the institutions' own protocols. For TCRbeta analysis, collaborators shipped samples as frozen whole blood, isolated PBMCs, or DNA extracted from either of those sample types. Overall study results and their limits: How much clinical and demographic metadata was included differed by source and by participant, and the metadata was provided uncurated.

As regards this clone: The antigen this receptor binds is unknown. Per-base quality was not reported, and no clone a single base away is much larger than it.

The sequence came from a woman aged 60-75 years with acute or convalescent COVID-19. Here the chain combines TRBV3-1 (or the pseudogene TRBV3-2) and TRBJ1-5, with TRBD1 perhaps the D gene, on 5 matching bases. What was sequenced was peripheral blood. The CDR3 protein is CASSLWGRDQPQHF. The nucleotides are TGTGCCAGCAGCCTCTGGGGGAGGGATCAGCCCCAGCATTTT.